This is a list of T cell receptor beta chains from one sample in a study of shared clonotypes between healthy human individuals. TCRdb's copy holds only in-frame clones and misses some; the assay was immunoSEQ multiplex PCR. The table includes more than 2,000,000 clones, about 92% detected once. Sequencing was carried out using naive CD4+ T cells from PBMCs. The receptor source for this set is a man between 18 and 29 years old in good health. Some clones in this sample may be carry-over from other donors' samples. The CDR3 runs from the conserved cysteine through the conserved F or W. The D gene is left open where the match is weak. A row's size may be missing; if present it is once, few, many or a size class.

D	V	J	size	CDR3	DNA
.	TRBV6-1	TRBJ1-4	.	CASSEHQATNEKLFF	TGTGCCAGCAGTGAACACCAAGCAACTAATGAAAAACTGTTTTTT
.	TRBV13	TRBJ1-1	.	CASSYDAEAFF	TGTGCCAGCAGCTACGACGCTGAAGCTTTCTTT
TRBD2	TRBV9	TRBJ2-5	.	CASSVGGGEETQYF	TGTGCCAGCAGCGTAGGTGGGGGGGAGGAGACCCAGTACTTC
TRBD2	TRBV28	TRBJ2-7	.	CASSQSGSGRNEQYF	TGTGCCAGCAGTCAGTCGGGTAGCGGGAGGAACGAGCAGTACTTC
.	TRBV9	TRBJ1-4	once	CASSVEDGLNEKLFF	TGTGCCAGCAGCGTAGAGGACGGTTTGAATGAAAAACTGTTTTTT
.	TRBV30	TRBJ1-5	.	CAWSPTGFSNQPQHF	TGTGCCTGGAGTCCAACAGGGTTTAGCAATCAGCCCCAGCATTTT
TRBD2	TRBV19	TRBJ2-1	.	CASSRREGGNEQFF	TGTGCCAGTAGTAGGCGGGAGGGGGGAAATGAGCAGTTCTTC
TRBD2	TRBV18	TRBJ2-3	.	CASSPSGDTQYF	TGTGCCAGCTCACCTAGCGGGGATACGCAGTATTTT
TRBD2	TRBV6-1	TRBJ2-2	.	CASTKGGTNTGELFF	TGTGCCAGCACCAAGGGAGGGACCAACACCGGGGAGCTGTTTTTT
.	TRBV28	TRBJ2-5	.	CASSLPGEGWQTQYF	TGTGCCAGCAGTTTACCAGGGGAAGGGTGGCAGACCCAGTACTTC
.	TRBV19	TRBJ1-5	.	CASSGARGSNQPQHF	TGTGCCAGTAGTGGGGCCCGGGGCAGCAATCAGCCCCAGCATTTT
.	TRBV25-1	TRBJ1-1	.	CASSMVGRTEAFF	TGTGCCAGCAGTATGGTGGGTCGGACTGAAGCTTTCTTT
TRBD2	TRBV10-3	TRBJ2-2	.	CAISRDYTNTGELFF	TGTGCCATCAGTCGGGACTACACGAACACCGGGGAGCTGTTTTTT
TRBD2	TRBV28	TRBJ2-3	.	CASSWTSGNTDTQYF	TGTGCCAGCAGTTGGACTAGCGGCAACACAGATACGCAGTATTTT
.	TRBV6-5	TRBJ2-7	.	CASRRREAYEQYF	TGTGCCAGCCGACGGAGGGAGGCCTACGAGCAGTACTTC
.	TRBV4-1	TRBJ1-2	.	CASSLQTGLLANYGYTF	TGCGCCAGCAGCCTCCAAACGGGCCTCTTAGCTAACTATGGCTACACCTTC
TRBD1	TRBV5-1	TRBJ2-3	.	CASSLSRPGQGGDTQYF	TGCGCCAGCAGCTTATCCAGACCGGGACAGGGCGGCGATACGCAGTATTTT
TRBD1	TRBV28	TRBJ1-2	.	CASSNPGQGMAGYTF	TGTGCCAGCAGTAACCCGGGACAGGGAATGGCTGGCTACACCTTC
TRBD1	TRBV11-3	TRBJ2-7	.	CASSLGQGGPYEQYF	TGTGCCAGCAGCTTGGGACAGGGGGGCCCCTACGAGCAGTACTTC
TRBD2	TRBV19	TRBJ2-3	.	CASSWREITDTQYF	TGTGCCAGTAGTTGGCGGGAGATTACAGATACGCAGTATTTT
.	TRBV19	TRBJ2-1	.	CASSKDGLPYNEQFF	TGTGCCAGTAGTAAGGACGGACTTCCCTACAATGAGCAGTTCTTC
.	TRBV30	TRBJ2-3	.	CAWSGGDTQYF	TGTGCCTGGAGCGGGGGAGATACGCAGTATTTT
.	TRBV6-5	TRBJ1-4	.	CASSYSTVEKLFF	TGTGCCAGCAGTTATAGTACGGTTGAAAAACTGTTTTTT
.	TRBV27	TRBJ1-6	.	CASSPPRPSSNSPLHF	TGTGCCAGCAGTCCCCCCCGACCTTCCAGTAATTCACCCCTCCACTTT
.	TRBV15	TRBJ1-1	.	CATSREDARDTEAFF	TGTGCCACCAGCAGAGAAGACGCTAGGGACACTGAAGCTTTCTTT
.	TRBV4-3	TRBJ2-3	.	CASSQRDGATDTQYF	TGCGCCAGCAGCCAACGGGACGGTGCCACAGATACGCAGTATTTT
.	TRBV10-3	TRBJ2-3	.	CAISGAGDTQYF	TGTGCCATCAGTGGCGCGGGAGATACGCAGTATTTT
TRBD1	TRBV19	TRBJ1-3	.	CASRGQSSGNTIYF	TGTGCCAGTAGGGGACAGTCCTCTGGAAACACCATATATTTT
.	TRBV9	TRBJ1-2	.	CASSPRVGSGYTF	TGTGCCAGCAGCCCTCGGGTAGGGTCCGGCTACACCTTC
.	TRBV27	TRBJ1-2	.	CASSWGGDYGYTF	TGTGCCAGCAGTTGGGGGGGGGACTATGGCTACACCTTC
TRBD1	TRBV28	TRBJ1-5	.	CASSLVQGEYSNQPQHF	TGTGCCAGCAGTTTAGTCCAGGGGGAGTATAGCAATCAGCCCCAGCATTTT
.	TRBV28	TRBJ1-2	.	CASSETGWGGGYTF	TGTGCCAGCAGTGAAACAGGTTGGGGGGGTGGCTACACCTTC
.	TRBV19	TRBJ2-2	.	CASSRGGGTGELFF	TGTGCCAGTAGCCGGGGTGGGGGAACCGGGGAGCTGTTTTTT
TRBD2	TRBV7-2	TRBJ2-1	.	CASRFGTSGSEQFF	TGTGCCAGCAGATTTGGGACTAGCGGGAGTGAGCAGTTCTTC
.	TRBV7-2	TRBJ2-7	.	CASSMGSNPYEQYF	TGTGCCTCCTCCATGGGCTCGAATCCCTACGAGCAGTACTTC
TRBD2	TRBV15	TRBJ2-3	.	CATSRDGRGAADTQYF	TGTGCCACCAGCAGAGACGGGCGGGGGGCCGCAGATACGCAGTATTTT
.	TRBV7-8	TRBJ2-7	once	CASSSRGTGSSYEQYF	TGTGCCAGCAGCTCGAGGGGGACGGGTAGCTCCTACGAGCAGTACTTC
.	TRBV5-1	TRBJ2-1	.	CASSLVPGPGDEQFF	TGCGCCAGCAGCTTAGTCCCGGGGCCCGGCGATGAGCAGTTCTTC
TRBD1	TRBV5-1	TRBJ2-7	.	CASSKRQGGGYEQYF	TGCGCCAGCAGCAAACGACAGGGTGGAGGCTACGAGCAGTACTTC
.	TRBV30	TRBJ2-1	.	CAWMPAPGLNEQFF	TGTGCCTGGATGCCAGCCCCAGGGCTTAATGAGCAGTTCTTC
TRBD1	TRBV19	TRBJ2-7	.	CASSIRDRVIDEQYF	TGTGCCAGTAGTATCCGGGACAGGGTGATCGACGAGCAGTACTTC
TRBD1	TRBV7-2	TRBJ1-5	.	CASSLAGTANQPQHF	TGTGCCAGCAGCTTAGCTGGGACAGCTAATCAGCCCCAGCATTTT
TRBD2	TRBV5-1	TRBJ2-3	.	CASSLASLAGEGLDTQYF	TGCGCCAGCAGCTTGGCCTCATTAGCGGGAGAAGGACTTGATACGCAGTATTTT
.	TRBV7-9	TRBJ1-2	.	CASSLEQGDLGYTF	TGTGCCAGCAGCTTAGAACAGGGTGATTTGGGCTACACCTTC
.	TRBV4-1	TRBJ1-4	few	CASSQARPNEKLFF	TGCGCCAGCAGCCAAGCCAGGCCAAATGAAAAACTGTTTTTT